The clone carrying this TCR beta chain was seen just once. The repertoire was sequenced with immunoSEQ multiplex PCR; TCRdb's copy has only in-frame clones and lacks some. The table shows around 70,000 clones, with around 81% occurring only once. The data are from a study of OX40 agonist ivuxolimab in advanced cancers. The germline CDR1 and CDR2 sequences are MDHEN and SYDVKM. Trimming stripped 5 bases from V and 3 bases from J, with 11 bases between. This CDR3 region has 14 residues. The sample was CD4+ or CD8+ T cells sorted from blood, taken in a trial of the OX40 agonist ivuxolimab. The chain has TRBV28 and TRBJ1-3; D not certain. This sequence originates from an adult with an advanced solid tumor such as melanoma, head and neck, liver or kidney cancer. The CDR3: CASSPPTFGNTIYF. In DNA, the CDR3 is TGTGCCAGCAGTCCTCCCACATTTGGAAACACCATATATTTT.